This TCR beta chain was retrieved from a study of vaccination effects on CD4 cells after COVID-19. Study outcomes and limitations: Researchers report that only 1 of 255 vaccine-induced clones in healthy vaccinees cross-reacted with common cold coronaviruses. Substantial clonal contraction characterized both infection- and vaccine-induced clones late after vaccination.

Within the ViraFEST assay, antigen-specific CD4+ T cells underwent expansion with viral peptide pools prior to sequencing. Cultured cells yielded isolated CD4+ T cells after 10 days. Each vaccine recipient was nucleocapsid antibody negative and had no prior SARS-CoV-2 infection. Wells of a few million PBMC each were grown with roughly 10 IU/ml IL-2 and approximately 10 ug/ml peptides. Half-medium replacement with IL-2 medium occurred on days 3 and 7. Generated by immunoSEQ multiplex PCR, the TCRdb table keeps only in-frame clones and is missing some. This sample has 50,000 or so clones; approximately 75% occur once, and the top ten carry 5.5% to 7%. This CDR3 comprises 16 residues. Germline lookup yields CDR1 SGHTA and CDR2 FQGTGA. The junction had 5 bases not matched to a gene; V was cut back by 2 bases and J by 3 bases. Regarding this clone: No antigen is known for it.

Sequencing was performed on CD4+ T cells from PBMCs cultured with HCoV-OC43 spike peptides, taken before COVID-19 vaccination. Subset denoted: HCoV-OC43 spike overlapping peptide pool stimulation. This TCR came from a human donor who received a COVID-19 vaccine. This chain uses TRBV7-3 with TRBJ2-2; 8 positions agree with TRBD1. The CDR3 bases are TGTGCCAGCAGCTTATTTTACAGGGGGGACACCGGGGAGCTGTTTTTT. It yields the protein CASSLFYRGDTGELFF.